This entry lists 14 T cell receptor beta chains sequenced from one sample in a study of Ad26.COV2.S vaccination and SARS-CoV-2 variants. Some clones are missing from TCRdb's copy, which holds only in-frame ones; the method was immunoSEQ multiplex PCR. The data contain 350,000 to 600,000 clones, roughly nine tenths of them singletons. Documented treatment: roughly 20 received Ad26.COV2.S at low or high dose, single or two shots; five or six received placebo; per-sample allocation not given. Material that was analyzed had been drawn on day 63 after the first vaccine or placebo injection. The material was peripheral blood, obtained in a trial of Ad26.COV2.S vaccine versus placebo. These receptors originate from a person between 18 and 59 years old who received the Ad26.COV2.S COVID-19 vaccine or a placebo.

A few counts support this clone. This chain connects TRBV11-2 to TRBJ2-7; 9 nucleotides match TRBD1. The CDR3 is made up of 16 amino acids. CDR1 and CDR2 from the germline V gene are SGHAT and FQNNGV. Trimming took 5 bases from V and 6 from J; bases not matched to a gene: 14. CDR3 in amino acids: CASSQHKGQGAREQYF. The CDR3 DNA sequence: TGTGCCAGCAGCCAGCACAAGGGACAGGGAGCCCGCGAGCAGTACTTC.

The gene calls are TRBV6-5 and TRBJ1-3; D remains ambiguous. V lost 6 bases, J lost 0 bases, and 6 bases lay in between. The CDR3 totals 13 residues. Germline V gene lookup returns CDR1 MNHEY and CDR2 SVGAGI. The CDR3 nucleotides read TGTGCCAGCAGCGAGTTCTCTGGAAACACCATATATTTT. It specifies CASSEFSGNTIYF.

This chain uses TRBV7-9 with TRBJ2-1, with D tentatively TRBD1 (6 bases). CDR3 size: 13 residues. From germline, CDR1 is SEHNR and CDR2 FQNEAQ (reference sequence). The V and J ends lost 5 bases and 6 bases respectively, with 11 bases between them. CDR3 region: CASSPTGINEQFF. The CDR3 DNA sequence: TGTGCCAGCAGCCCTACAGGGATCAATGAGCAGTTCTTC.

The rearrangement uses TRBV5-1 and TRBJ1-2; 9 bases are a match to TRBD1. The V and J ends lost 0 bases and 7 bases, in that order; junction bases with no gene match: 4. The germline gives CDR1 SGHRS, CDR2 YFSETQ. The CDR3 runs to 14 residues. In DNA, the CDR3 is TGCGCCAGCAGCTTGGCCGGGACAGGGTCTGGCTACACCTTC. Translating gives CASSLAGTGSGYTF.

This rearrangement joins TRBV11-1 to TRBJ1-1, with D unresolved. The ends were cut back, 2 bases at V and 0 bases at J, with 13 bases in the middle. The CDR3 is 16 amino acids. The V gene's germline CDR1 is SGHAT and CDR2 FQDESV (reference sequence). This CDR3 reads CASSLTPANLNTEAFF. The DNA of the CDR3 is TGTGCCAGCAGCTTAACCCCAGCCAACTTGAACACTGAAGCTTTCTTT.

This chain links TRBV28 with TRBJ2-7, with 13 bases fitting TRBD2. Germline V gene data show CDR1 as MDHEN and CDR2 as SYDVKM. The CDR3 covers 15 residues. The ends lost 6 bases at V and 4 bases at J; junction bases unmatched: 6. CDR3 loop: CASSLGLAGHYEQYF. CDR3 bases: TGTGCCAGCAGCCTGGGACTAGCGGGACATTACGAGCAGTACTTC.

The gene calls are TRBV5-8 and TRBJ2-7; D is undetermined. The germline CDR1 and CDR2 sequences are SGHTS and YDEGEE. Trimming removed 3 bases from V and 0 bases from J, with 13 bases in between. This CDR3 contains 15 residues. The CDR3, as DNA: TGTGCCAGCAGCTCCCGGGCCTACAACTCCTACGAGCAGTACTTC. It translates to CASSSRAYNSYEQYF.

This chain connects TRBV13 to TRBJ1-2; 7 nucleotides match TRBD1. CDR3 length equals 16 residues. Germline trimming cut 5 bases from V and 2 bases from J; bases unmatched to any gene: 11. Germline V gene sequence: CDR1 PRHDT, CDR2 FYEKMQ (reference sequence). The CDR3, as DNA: TGTGCCAGCAGCACCCTCGTCGGACAGGCGAACTATGGCTACACCTTC. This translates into CASSTLVGQANYGYTF. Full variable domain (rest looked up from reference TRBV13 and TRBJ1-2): AAGVIQSPRHLIKEKRETATLKCYPIPRHDTVYWYQQGPGQDPQFLISFYEKMQSDKGSIPDRFSAQQFSDYHSELNMSSLELGDSALYFCASSTLVGQANYGYTFGSGTRLTVV.

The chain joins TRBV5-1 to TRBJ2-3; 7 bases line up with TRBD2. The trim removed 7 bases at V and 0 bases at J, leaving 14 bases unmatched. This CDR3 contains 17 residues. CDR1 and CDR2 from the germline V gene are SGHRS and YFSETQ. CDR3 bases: TGCGCCAGCTCCCGACCGATAGCGGGCTCTAGCACAGATACGCAGTATTTT. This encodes CASSRPIAGSSTDTQYF.

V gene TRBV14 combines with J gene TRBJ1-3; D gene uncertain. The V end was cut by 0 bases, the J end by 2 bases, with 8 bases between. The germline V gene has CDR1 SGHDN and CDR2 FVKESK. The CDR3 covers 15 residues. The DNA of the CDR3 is TGTGCCAGCAGCCAAGAACGGTACACTGGAAACACCATATATTTT. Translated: CASSQERYTGNTIYF. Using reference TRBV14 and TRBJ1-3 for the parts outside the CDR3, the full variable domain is EAGVTQFPSHSVIEKGQTVTLRCDPISGHDNLYWYRRVMGKEIKFLLHFVKESKQDESGMPNNRFLAERTGGTYSTLKVQPAELEDSGVYFCASSQERYTGNTIYFGEGSWLTVV.

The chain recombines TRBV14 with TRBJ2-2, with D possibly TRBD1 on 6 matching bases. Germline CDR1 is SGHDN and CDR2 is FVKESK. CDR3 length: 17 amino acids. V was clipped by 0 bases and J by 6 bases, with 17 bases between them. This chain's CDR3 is CASSQELGRGEAGELFF. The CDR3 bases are TGTGCCAGCAGCCAAGAGCTTGGCAGGGGAGAGGCCGGGGAGCTGTTTTTT.

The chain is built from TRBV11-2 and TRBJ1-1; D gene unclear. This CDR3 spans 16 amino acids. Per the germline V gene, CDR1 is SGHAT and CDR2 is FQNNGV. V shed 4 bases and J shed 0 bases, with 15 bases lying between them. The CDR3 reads CASSYGSWSMNTEAFF. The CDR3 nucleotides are TGTGCCAGCAGCTATGGGAGTTGGAGTATGAACACTGAAGCTTTCTTT.

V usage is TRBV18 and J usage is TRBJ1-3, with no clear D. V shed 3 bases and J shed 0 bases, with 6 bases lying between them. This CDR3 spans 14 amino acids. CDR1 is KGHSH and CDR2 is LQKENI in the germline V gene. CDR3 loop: CASSPARSGNTIYF. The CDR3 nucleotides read TGTGCCAGCTCACCCGCGCGCTCTGGAAACACCATATATTTT.

As DNA, the CDR3 is TGTGCCAGCAGCTTGTCTGGTGGGAGGGAGACCCAGTACTTC. This sequence encodes CASSLSGGRETQYF. The genes are TRBV7-3 and TRBJ2-5; possible D gene TRBD2, 6 bases. There are 14 residues in the CDR3. The V end was cut by 3 bases, the J end by 5 bases, with 13 bases between. Germline V gene data show CDR1 as SGHTA and CDR2 as FQGTGA.